This TCR beta chain comes out of a study of shared clonotypes between healthy human individuals. With respect to this clone: Its antigen remains unidentified.

The CDR3 length is 14 residues. V was clipped by 1 base and J by 5 bases; unmatched bases: 2. Per the germline V gene, CDR1 is SGHVS and CDR2 is FQNEAQ. The study, taken as a whole, reports: Among the subsets, naive ones generally showed larger estimated richness than memory ones.

A deep-level run was used for the assay. Genomic DNA of every subset was divided equally among multiple immunoSEQ plates. Data came from immunoSEQ multiplex PCR; TCRdb stores just in-frame clones and leaves some out. The top ten hold 0.32% of the sample, which has about 380,000 clones, roughly 96% seen once. The chain uses TRBV7-8 and TRBJ1-5; 7 nucleotides match TRBD1. The source is a man younger than 40 in good health. Specimen: memory CD8+ T cells sorted from blood. Subset defined: CD45RO+ cells pooled with CCR7-negative TemRA cells. CDR3 sequence: CASSLGDRDQPQHF. DNA for the CDR3: TGTGCCAGCAGCTTAGGAGACAGGGATCAGCCCCAGCATTTT.